This T cell receptor (beta chain) comes out of a study of siplizumab effects on memory and regulatory T cells. Unmatched junction bases numbered 6, after V lost 3 bases and J lost 1 base. There are 16 residues in the CDR3. Germline assignment: CDR1 SGHRS and CDR2 YFSETQ. TCRdb's copy holds only in-frame clones and misses some; the assay was immunoSEQ multiplex PCR. The sample has about 100,000 clones; 75% to 95% are singletons. Sequencing used CD4+ T cells sorted from blood. The chain has TRBV5-1 and TRBJ2-3; 9 bases are shared with TRBD2. This receptor was obtained from a human donor in good health. CDR3 residues: CASSSGLAHGTDTQYF. CDR3 DNA: TGCGCCAGCAGCTCGGGACTAGCACATGGCACAGATACGCAGTATTTT.